The clone carrying this T cell receptor (beta chain) was observed at least ten times. The sample belongs to a study of T-cell reconstitution after alpha-beta-depleted transplantation in children. During its preparation, the TCRbeta library received unique molecular identifiers. TCRdb reanalysed the PCR reads using MiXCR and keeps one entry per CDR3 protein. Of 150,000 to 200,000 distinct CDR3 sequences in the sample, more than 6.5% were seen once. V lost 1 base, J lost 2 bases, and 6 bases stayed unmatched. Germline V gene data show CDR1 as DFQATT and CDR2 as SNEGSKA (reference sequence). The CDR3 runs to 16 residues.

Sequencing used PBMCs from the stem cell graft donor, obtained from the stem cell graft. The chain uses TRBV20-1 and TRBJ2-1, with 9 bases matching TRBD2. The source of this sequence is a human donor who donated a stem cell graft to a child with Wiskott-Aldrich syndrome. The CDR3 spells CSARGKAGGPYNEQFF. The CDR3 DNA follows: TGCAGTGCTAGAGGAAAAGCGGGAGGACCCTACAATGAGCAGTTCTTC.